This T cell receptor (beta chain) was profiled in a study of identical twins. TCRdb processed the 5' RACE reads anew with MiXCR; each CDR3 protein has one entry. The data contain 420,000 or so distinct CDR3 sequences, about 18% of them singletons. Overall study findings and caveats: The more abundant beta clonotypes in cord blood had fewer insertions, and memory repertoires did not show this. In beta out-of-frame sequences, the excess sharing between twins was weaker. Modeled out-of-frame TCR alpha sharing in monozygotic twins fell below observed levels. Cross-sectional statistical analysis was relied on for the conclusions, without the same donors being followed.

This clonotype was observed at least ten times. Its matching antigen is unknown. V shed 4 bases and J 0 bases; nucleotides not matched to a gene: 5. Germline loops: CDR1 MNHEY, CDR2 SVGAGI. There are 18 residues in the CDR3. The chain recombines TRBV6-5 with TRBJ2-6, with TRBD2 identical over 11 bases. This receptor was taken from a man aged 45 to 65 in good health. The sample comprised naive T cells sorted from blood. The CDR3 region has the DNA TGTGCCAGCAGTTCGACTAGCGGGACGATCTCTGGGGCCAACGTCCTGACTTTC. It encodes CASSSTSGTISGANVLTF.